There are many counts of the clone carrying this TCR beta chain. Its antigen is as yet unknown. The hyperthyroidism was newly diagnosed and had lasted under 2 months; the patients were aged 18 to 65. On the basis of clinical symptoms, serum thyroxine and TRAb, thyroid ultrasound and orbital computed tomography, diagnoses were made. This sample was taken from a study of T cells in Graves' hyperthyroidism and ophthalmopathy. Notes on the study in general: In the analysis, a 13 V-J model separated ophthalmopathy from stable hyperthyroidism.

V lost 8 bases to trimming and J lost 4 bases; unmatched junction nucleotides: 6. The CDR3 spans 13 residues. Germline V CDR1 and CDR2: MNHEY, SVGEGT. Amplified regions were TCR beta CDR3 sequences from RNA transcripts. HTBI primers drove first-round RT-PCR of the TCR CDR3. TCRdb independently ran MiXCR on the multiplex PCR reads; one entry per CDR3 protein. There are about 160,000 distinct CDR3 sequences in the sample; about 9% occur only once, and less than 25% lies in the top ten. The V gene is TRBV6-2 or TRBV6-3, the J gene TRBJ2-3; 7 bases align to TRBD2. Input material: blood. This clonotype was sampled from a woman in her late teens or twenties with Graves' hyperthyroidism that later progressed to Graves' ophthalmopathy. CDR3 sequence: CASGLVLADTQYF. The DNA of the CDR3 is TGTGCCAGCGGACTAGTTCTCGCAGATACGCAGTATTTT.